This T cell receptor (beta chain) was sequenced during a study of T cell changes during pregnancy in multiple sclerosis. The repertoire was sequenced with immunoSEQ multiplex PCR; TCRdb's copy has only in-frame clones and lacks some. The sample includes around 96,000 clones, over 80% of them seen just once. The CDR3 covers 13 residues. With 4 bases removed from V and 0 bases from J, the gap between germline ends came to 6 bases. Germline V CDR1 and CDR2: PRHDT, FYEKMQ (reference sequence). This sequence joins TRBV13 and TRBJ1-1; no clear D. This clonotype was sampled from a female donor with multiple sclerosis, enrolled in a pregnancy study. Here the sequenced sample was peripheral blood, taken in the first trimester of pregnancy. The CDR3 loop reads CASSSGLNTEAFF. CDR3 in DNA: TGTGCCAGCAGCTCCGGTCTGAACACTGAAGCTTTCTTT.